The 22 T cell receptor beta chains below come from one sample, sequenced in a study of response to subunit inactivated influenza vaccine. Via MiXCR, TCRdb re-called the RT-PCR reads, giving one row per CDR3 protein. The sample holds hundreds of thousands of distinct CDR3 sequences, around 10% seen once. The same specimen was also included in a second study, on T cells expressing NK-cell markers. From that second work: What made the TCR beta cDNA was 5'RACE template switching with UMIs.

The sequencing used PBMCs from blood, collected on the day of vaccination. The receptors shown here come from a man between 45 and 60 years old who received an inactivated influenza vaccine.

This clonotype showed up just a few times. The V and J genes are TRBV11-2 and TRBJ2-7; perhaps TRBD1 as D (6 bases). The CDR3 contains 15 residues. V gave up 7 bases and J gave up 4 bases, with 20 bases separating them. From germline, CDR1 is SGHAT and CDR2 FQNNGV. The CDR3 sequence is CASTLMAGRGYEQYF. CDR3 DNA: TGTGCCAGCACCCTGATGGCGGGCAGGGGATACGAGCAGTACTTC. The full variable domain, rest sourced from reference TRBV11-2 and TRBJ2-7, is EAGVAQSPRYKIIEKRQSVAFWCNPISGHATLYWYQQILGQGPKLLIQFQNNGVVDDSQLPKDRFSAERLKGVDSTLKIQPAKLEDSAVYLCASTLMAGRGYEQYFGPGTRLTVT.

This clonotype was picked up a small number of times. V gene TRBV7-2 combines with J gene TRBJ2-3; 14 bases fit TRBD2. The CDR3 is made up of 15 amino acids. V lost 5 bases and J lost 5; bases outside the gene matches: 3. Germline CDR1 reads SGHTA; CDR2 reads FQGNSA. DNA of the CDR3: TGTGCCAGCAGCCCGGGACTAGCGGGAGTAGATACGCAGTATTTT. This gives the protein CASSPGLAGVDTQYF.

The gene calls are TRBV3-1 and TRBJ1-1, with D unresolved. Trimming cost V 0 bases and J 5 bases, with 13 bases left between them. Germline-derived CDR1 and CDR2 are LGHDT and YNNKEL (reference sequence). The CDR3 covers 15 residues. CDR3 in amino acids: CASSQDSVDRTEAFF. The CDR3 DNA follows: TGTGCCAGCAGCCAAGATTCAGTTGATAGAACTGAAGCTTTCTTT.

DNA for the CDR3: TGCGCCAGCAGCTTGGCTCGGACTAGCGGGAGGGCCTCCGCCTACGAGCAGTACTTC. Residues: CASSLARTSGRASAYEQYF. The gene calls are TRBV5-1 and TRBJ2-7; 15 nucleotides line up with TRBD2. CDR1 and CDR2 from the germline V gene are SGHRS and YFSETQ. This CDR3 spans 19 amino acids. Trimming cost V 0 bases and J 2 bases; bases outside gene matches: 9.

V is TRBV5-6 and J is TRBJ2-2; D possibly corresponds to TRBD2 (6 bases). The germline V gene has CDR1 SGHDT and CDR2 YYEEEE. The CDR3 is 16 amino acids. Trimming took 0 bases from V and 7 from J, leaving 16 bases between them. The CDR3 sequence is CASSLAGGRTYGELFF. The CDR3 region has the DNA TGTGCCAGCAGCTTGGCCGGAGGGAGGACCTACGGGGAGCTGTTTTTT.

The V and J genes are TRBV7-3 and TRBJ2-2, with a weak D call TRBD2 (6 bases). There are 19 residues in the CDR3. CDR1 and CDR2 (germline): SGHTA, FQGTGA. Trimming took 5 bases from V and 5 from J, leaving 27 bases between them. CDR3 amino acids: CASSPTSPGLTAGTGELFF. CDR3 nucleotide sequence: TGTGCCAGCAGCCCAACGTCCCCGGGACTCACCGCCGGGACCGGGGAGCTGTTTTTT.

The rearrangement uses TRBV15 and TRBJ2-3; 10 nucleotides match TRBD2. With V trimmed by 0 bases and J by 4 bases, 10 bases remained unmatched. CDR3 length: 18 residues. Germline V gene sequence: CDR1 LNHNV, CDR2 YYDKDF (reference sequence). CDR3 residues: CATSRERTSGIRADTQYF. Here the CDR3 DNA reads TGTGCCACCAGCAGAGAACGAACTAGCGGGATAAGGGCAGATACGCAGTATTTT.

The rearrangement links TRBV3-1 to TRBJ1-2; perhaps TRBD1 as D (5 bases). V was pared by 0 bases and J by 7 bases, with 12 bases between. The CDR3 spans 14 residues. In germline, CDR1 is LGHDT, CDR2 YNNKEL (reference sequence). This chain's CDR3 is CASSQEGGKSGYTF. DNA of the CDR3: TGTGCCAGCAGCCAAGAGGGGGGGAAGAGTGGCTACACCTTC.

This clonotype was seen many times. The chain links TRBV7-9 to TRBJ1-2; D unclear. The ends were cut back, 1 base at V and 4 bases at J, with 10 bases in the middle. This CDR3 is built from 14 residues. Germline V lookup: CDR1 SEHNR, CDR2 FQNEAQ (reference sequence). CDR3 nucleotide sequence: TGTGCCAGCAGCTTAGGTGGGCTCTCCTATGGCTACACCTTC. The encoded protein is CASSLGGLSYGYTF. Together with reference TRBV7-9 and TRBJ1-2, the CDR3 gives the full variable domain: DTGVSQNPRHKITKRGQNVTFRCDPISEHNRLYWYRQTLGQGPEFLTYFQNEAQLEKSRLLSDRFSAERPKGSFSTLEIQRTEQGDSAMYLCASSLGGLSYGYTFGSGTRLTVV.

This clonotype was counted between two and nine times. The chain recombines TRBV7-2 with TRBJ2-1; 9 positions agree with TRBD2. The CDR3 totals 15 residues. The V gene's germline CDR1 is SGHTA and CDR2 FQGNSA. V gave up 3 bases and J gave up 8 bases; unmatched junction bases: 8. The CDR3 loop reads CASSFFGGGAYEQFF. In nucleotides, the CDR3 is TGTGCCAGCAGCTTCTTCGGCGGGGGGGCGTATGAGCAGTTCTTC. The full variable domain, rest sourced from reference TRBV7-2 and TRBJ2-1, is GAGVSQSPSNKVTEKGKDVELRCDPISGHTALYWYRQSLGQGLEFLIYFQGNSAPDKSGLPSDRFSAERTGGSVSTLTIQRTQQEDSAVYLCASSFFGGGAYEQFFGPGTRLTVL.

This clonotype was seen repeatedly, ten times or more. For the CDR3, the DNA is TGCAGGCCCGACGGGGACAGGGATGCGGATGGCTACACCTTC. As protein: CRPDGDRDADGYTF. The chain is built from TRBV20-1 and TRBJ1-2; 9 bases are shared with TRBD1. Looked up from germline, CDR1 is DFQATT and CDR2 is SNEGSKA (reference sequence). CDR3 length equals 14 residues.

There are many counts of this clonotype. The chain combines TRBV30 with TRBJ2-7, with TRBD1 as a possible D gene (6 bases). Germline CDR1 GTSNPN, CDR2 SVGIG (reference sequence). This CDR3 has 15 amino acids. Trimming pared 0 bases from V and 0 bases from J, leaving 12 bases between. CDR3 amino acids: CAWSVLKGDSYEQYF. Written as DNA, the CDR3 is TGTGCCTGGAGTGTACTAAAGGGGGACTCCTACGAGCAGTACTTC.

This clonotype came up a few times. The chain has TRBV20-1 and TRBJ2-7; 7 bases line up with TRBD1. The germline CDR1 and CDR2 sequences are DFQATT and SNEGSKA (reference sequence). Trimming cost V 6 bases and J 0 bases; bases outside gene matches: 5. The CDR3 contains 13 residues. Here the CDR3 DNA reads TGCAGTGCCACACAGGGGCCCTCCTACGAGCAGTACTTC. Residues: CSATQGPSYEQYF.

The chain links TRBV25-1 to TRBJ2-7, with a possible D match to TRBD1 (6 bases). CDR1 is MGHDK, CDR2 SYGVNS, per germline. Deletions cut 8 bases from V and 2 bases from J, with 13 bases between. This CDR3 has 13 amino acids. The CDR3 here is CASRGQLAYEQYF. For the CDR3, the DNA is TGTGCCAGCCGTGGACAGCTAGCCTACGAGCAGTACTTC.

The chain employs TRBV5-1 and TRBJ2-7; a possible D gene is TRBD2 (5 bases). Germline lookup yields CDR1 SGHRS and CDR2 YFSETQ. CDR3 length: 13 residues. V shed 8 bases and J shed 2 bases, with 14 bases lying between them. CDR3 sequence: CASKMVGAYEQYF. Here the CDR3 DNA reads TGCGCCAGTAAAATGGTGGGAGCCTACGAGCAGTACTTC.

The chain carries TRBV9 and TRBJ2-7; the D gene is possibly TRBD1 (6 bases). The germline V gene encodes CDR1 SGDLS and CDR2 YYNGEE. The CDR3 is made up of 13 amino acids. Between the trimmed V and J ends, which lost 2 bases and 5 bases, there was a span of 11 bases. The chain's CDR3 is CASSVAGAHEQYF. CDR3 in DNA: TGTGCCAGCAGCGTCGCAGGGGCCCACGAGCAGTACTTC. Together with reference TRBV9 and TRBJ2-7, the CDR3 gives the full variable domain: DSGVTQTPKHLITATGQRVTLRCSPRSGDLSVYWYQQSLDQGLQFLIQYYNGEERAKGNILERFSAQQFPDLHSELNLSSLELGDSALYFCASSVAGAHEQYFGPGTRLTVT.

The chain links TRBV5-1 to TRBJ2-3, with TRBD2 as a possible D gene (6 bases). Looked up from germline, CDR1 is SGHRS and CDR2 is YFSETQ. V shed 10 bases and J shed 2 bases, with 17 bases lying between them. The CDR3 has 14 residues. The CDR3, as DNA: TGCGCCGGCTCTAAAGGGACTTTCACAGATACGCAGTATTTT. This gives the protein CAGSKGTFTDTQYF.

The gene calls are TRBV12-3 or TRBV12-4 and TRBJ1-1; D call uncertain. Trimming shortened V by 3 bases and J by 3 bases, and 8 bases separated the two germline ends. This CDR3 has 13 residues. The CDR3 protein is CASSFREHTEAFF. The CDR3 DNA follows: TGTGCCAGCAGTTTCCGGGAGCACACTGAAGCTTTCTTT.

In this sample, this clonotype turned up a few times. At one end the junction does not follow the germline gene, possibly because of a read error. This sequence joins TRBV4-1 and TRBJ2-7, with 11 bases lining up with TRBD2. Germline CDR1 MGHRA, CDR2 YSYEKL. The CDR3 spans 14 residues. This CDR3 reads CASSRPSGGFQIVF. CDR3 bases: TGCGCCAGCAGCCGCCCTAGCGGGGGGTTTCAAATTGTCTTC.

The sample holds a few counts of this clonotype. The chain couples TRBV6-2 or TRBV6-3 to TRBJ2-6; 8 bases fit TRBD1. CDR1 MNHEY and CDR2 SVGEGT come from the germline V gene. The length of the CDR3 is 16 residues. J was trimmed by 8 bases and V by 2 bases; bases with no gene match: 8. Here the CDR3 reads CASSYPWTGPPNVLTF. In nucleotides, the CDR3 is TGTGCCAGCAGTTACCCCTGGACAGGGCCACCCAACGTCCTGACTTTC.

The rearrangement joins TRBV7-2 to TRBJ2-4, with D perhaps TRBD2 (6 bases). Germline CDR1 and CDR2: SGHTA and FQGNSA. CDR3 length equals 17 residues. Deletions cut 1 base from V and 3 bases from J, with 16 bases between. CDR3 in amino acids: CASSLGLGRRGKNIQYF. In DNA form, the CDR3 reads TGTGCCAGCAGCTTAGGGCTTGGACGGAGGGGCAAAAACATTCAGTACTTC.

This sequence joins TRBV9 and TRBJ2-2, with 8 bases identical to TRBD2. CDR3 size: 16 residues. Germline V gives CDR1 SGDLS, CDR2 YYNGEE. V lost 1 base and J lost 1; bases outside the gene matches: 3. CDR3 sequence (DNA): TGTGCCAGCAGCGTACTAGCGGGCATGAACACCGGGGAGCTGTTTTTT. Translating it yields CASSVLAGMNTGELFF.